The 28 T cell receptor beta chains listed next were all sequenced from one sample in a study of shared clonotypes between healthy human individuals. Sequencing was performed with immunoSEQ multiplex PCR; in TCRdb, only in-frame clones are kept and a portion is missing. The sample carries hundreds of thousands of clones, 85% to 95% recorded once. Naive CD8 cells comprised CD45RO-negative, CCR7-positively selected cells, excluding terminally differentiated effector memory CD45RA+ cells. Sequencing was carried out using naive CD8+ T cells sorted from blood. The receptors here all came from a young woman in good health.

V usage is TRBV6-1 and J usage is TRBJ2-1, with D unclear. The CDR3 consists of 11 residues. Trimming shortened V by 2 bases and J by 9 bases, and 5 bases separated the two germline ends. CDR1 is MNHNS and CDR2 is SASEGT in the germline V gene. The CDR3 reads CASSEMPEQFF. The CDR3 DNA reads TGTGCCAGCAGTGAAATGCCTGAGCAGTTCTTC.

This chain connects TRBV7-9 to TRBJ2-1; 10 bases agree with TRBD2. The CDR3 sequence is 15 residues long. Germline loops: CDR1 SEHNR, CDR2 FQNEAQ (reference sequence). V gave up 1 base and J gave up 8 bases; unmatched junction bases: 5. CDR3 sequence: CASSLGSGRGDEQFF. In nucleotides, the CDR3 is TGTGCCAGCAGCTTAGGGAGCGGGAGGGGCGATGAGCAGTTCTTC.

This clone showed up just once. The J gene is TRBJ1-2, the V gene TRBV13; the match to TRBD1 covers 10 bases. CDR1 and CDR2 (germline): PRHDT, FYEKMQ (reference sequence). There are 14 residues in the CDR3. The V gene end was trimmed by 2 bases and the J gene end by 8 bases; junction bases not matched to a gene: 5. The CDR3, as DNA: TGTGCCAGCAGCTTACCGACAGGGGGCTCGGGCTACACCTTC. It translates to CASSLPTGGSGYTF.

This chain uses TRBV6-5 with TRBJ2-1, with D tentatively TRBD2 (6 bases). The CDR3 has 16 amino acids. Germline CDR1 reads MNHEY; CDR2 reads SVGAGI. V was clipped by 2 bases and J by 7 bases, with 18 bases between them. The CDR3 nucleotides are TGTGCCAGCAGTTACGCAAAGGGGTCCCGGGGGAATGAGCAGTTCTTC. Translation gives CASSYAKGSRGNEQFF.

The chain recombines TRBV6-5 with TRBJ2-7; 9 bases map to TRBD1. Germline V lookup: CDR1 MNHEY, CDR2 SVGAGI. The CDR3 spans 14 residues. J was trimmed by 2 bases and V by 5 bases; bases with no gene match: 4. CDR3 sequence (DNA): TGTGCCAGCAGTCCGACAGGGGGTACCTACGAGCAGTACTTC. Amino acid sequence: CASSPTGGTYEQYF.

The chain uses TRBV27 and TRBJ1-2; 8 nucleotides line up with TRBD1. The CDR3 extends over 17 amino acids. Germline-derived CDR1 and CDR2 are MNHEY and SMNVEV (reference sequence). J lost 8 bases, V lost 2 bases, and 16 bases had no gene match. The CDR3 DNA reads TGTGCCAGCAGTTTAACCTATGACAGGGGAATCCTTGGGGGCTACACCTTC. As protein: CASSLTYDRGILGGYTF.

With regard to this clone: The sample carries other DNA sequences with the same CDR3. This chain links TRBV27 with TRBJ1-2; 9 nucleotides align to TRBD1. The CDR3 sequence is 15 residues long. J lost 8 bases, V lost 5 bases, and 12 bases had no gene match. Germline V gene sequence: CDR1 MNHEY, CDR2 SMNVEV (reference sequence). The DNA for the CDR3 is TGTGCCAGCAGTCTACGTCCCGGGACAGGGTACGGCTACACCTTC. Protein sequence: CASSLRPGTGYGYTF.

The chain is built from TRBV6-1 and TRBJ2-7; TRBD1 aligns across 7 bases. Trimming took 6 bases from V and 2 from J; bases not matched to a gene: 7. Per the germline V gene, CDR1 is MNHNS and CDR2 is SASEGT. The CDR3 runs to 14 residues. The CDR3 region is CASSLRDSPYEQYF. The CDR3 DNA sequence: TGTGCCAGCAGCCTCCGGGACAGTCCCTACGAGCAGTACTTC.

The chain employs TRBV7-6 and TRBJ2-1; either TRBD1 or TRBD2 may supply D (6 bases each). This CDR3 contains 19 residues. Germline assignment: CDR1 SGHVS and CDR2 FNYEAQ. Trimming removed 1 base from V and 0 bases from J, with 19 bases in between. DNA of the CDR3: TGTGCCAGCAGCTTAGGGGAGGATTACAGGGAAAGCTCCTACAATGAGCAGTTCTTC. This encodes CASSLGEDYRESSYNEQFF. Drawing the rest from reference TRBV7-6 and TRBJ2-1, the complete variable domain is GAGVSQSPRYKVTKRGQDVALRCDPISGHVSLYWYRQALGQGPEFLTYFNYEAQQDKSGLPNDRFSAERPEGSISTLTIQRTEQRDSAMYRCASSLGEDYRESSYNEQFFGPGTRLTVL.

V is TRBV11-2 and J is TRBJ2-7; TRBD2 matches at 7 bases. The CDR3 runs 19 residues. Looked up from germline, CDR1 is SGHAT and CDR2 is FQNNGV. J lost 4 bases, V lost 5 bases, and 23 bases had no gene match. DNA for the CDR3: TGTGCCAGCAGCCTAGGGCAGGCGGAACTTCGCGGGAGTGGTTACGAGCAGTACTTC. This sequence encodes CASSLGQAELRGSGYEQYF. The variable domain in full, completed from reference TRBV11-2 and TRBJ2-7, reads EAGVAQSPRYKIIEKRQSVAFWCNPISGHATLYWYQQILGQGPKLLIQFQNNGVVDDSQLPKDRFSAERLKGVDSTLKIQPAKLEDSAVYLCASSLGQAELRGSGYEQYFGPGTRLTVT.

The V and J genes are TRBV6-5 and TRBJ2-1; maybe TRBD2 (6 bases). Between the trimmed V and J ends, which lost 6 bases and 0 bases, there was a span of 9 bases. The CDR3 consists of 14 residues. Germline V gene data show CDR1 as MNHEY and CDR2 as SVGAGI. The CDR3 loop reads CASRDGSSYNEQFF. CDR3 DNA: TGTGCCAGCAGGGACGGGAGCTCCTACAATGAGCAGTTCTTC.

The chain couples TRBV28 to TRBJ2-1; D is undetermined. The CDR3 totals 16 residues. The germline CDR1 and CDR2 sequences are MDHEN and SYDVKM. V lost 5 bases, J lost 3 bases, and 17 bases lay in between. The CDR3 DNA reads TGTGCCAGCAGTCTTCATCGGAGAAACTACTACAATGAGCAGTTCTTC. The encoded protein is CASSLHRRNYYNEQFF.

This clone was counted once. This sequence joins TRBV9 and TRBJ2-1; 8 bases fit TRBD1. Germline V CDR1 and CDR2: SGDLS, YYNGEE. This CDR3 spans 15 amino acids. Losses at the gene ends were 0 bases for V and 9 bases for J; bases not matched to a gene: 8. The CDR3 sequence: CASSVGDRTNLEQFF. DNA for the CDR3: TGTGCCAGCAGCGTAGGGGACAGGACCAATCTTGAGCAGTTCTTC.

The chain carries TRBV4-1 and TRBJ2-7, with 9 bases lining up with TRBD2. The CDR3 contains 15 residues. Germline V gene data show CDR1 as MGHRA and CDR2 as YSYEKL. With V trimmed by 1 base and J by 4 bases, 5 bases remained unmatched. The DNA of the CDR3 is TGCGCCAGCAGCCAAGGGTCTAGCGGGACTTACGAGCAGTACTTC. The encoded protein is CASSQGSSGTYEQYF.

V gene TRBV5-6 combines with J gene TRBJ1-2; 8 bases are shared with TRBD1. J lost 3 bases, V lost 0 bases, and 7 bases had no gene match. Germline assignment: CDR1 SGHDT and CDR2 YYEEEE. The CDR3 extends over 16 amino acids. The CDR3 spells CASSLGIQGEYYGYTF. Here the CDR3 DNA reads TGTGCCAGCAGCTTGGGGATACAGGGGGAGTACTATGGCTACACCTTC.

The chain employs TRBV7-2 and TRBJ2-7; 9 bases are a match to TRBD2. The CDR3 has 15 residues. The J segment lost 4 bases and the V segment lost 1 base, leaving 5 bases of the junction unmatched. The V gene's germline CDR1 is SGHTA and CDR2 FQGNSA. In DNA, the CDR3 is TGTGCCAGCAGCTTAGTTCCTAGCGGGAATTACGAGCAGTACTTC. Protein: CASSLVPSGNYEQYF.

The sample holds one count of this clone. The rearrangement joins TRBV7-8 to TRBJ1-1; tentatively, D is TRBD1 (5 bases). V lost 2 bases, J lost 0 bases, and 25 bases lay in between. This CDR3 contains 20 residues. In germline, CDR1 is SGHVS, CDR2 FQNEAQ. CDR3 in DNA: TGTGCCAGCAGCTTACGCCATTTGGGGCCCCCTGGTGTAATGAACACTGAAGCTTTCTTT. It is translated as CASSLRHLGPPGVMNTEAFF.

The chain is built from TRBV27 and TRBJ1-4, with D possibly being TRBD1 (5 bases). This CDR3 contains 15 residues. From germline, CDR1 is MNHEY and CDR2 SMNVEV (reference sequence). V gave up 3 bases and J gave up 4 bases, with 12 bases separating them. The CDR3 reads CASSLEGRVNEKLFF. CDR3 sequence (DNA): TGTGCCAGCAGTTTGGAGGGGCGGGTTAATGAAAAACTGTTTTTT.

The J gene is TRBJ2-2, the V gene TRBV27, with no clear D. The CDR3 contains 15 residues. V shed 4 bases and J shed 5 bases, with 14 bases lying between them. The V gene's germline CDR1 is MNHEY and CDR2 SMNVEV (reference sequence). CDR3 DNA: TGTGCCAGCAGTTCGTGGGCCTCCGAGACCGGGGAGCTGTTTTTT. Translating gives CASSSWASETGELFF.

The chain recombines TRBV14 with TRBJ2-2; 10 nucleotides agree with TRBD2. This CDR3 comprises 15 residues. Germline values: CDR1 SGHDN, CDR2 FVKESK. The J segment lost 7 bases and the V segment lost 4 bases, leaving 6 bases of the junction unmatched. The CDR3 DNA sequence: TGTGCCAGCAGCCCGGGGACTAGCGAGGTCGGGGAGCTGTTTTTT. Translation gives CASSPGTSEVGELFF.

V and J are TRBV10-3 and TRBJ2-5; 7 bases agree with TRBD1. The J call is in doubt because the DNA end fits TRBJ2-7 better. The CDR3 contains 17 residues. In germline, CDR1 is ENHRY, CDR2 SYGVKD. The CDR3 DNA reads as TGTGCCATCAGTGAGACGAGGGACAGCCTCAGCTACTACGAGCAGTACTTC. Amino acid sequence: CAISETRDSLSYYEQYF.

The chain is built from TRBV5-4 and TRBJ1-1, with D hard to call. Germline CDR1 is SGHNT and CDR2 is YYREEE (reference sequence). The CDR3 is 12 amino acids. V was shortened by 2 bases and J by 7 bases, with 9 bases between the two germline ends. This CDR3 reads CASSLTADEAFF. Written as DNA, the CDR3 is TGTGCCAGCAGCTTAACGGCAGATGAAGCTTTCTTT.

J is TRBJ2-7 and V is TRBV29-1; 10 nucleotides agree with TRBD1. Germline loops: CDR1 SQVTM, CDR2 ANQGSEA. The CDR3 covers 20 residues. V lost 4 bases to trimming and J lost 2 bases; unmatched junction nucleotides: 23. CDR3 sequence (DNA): TGCAGCGTTGGGGGGCTCGAATCCTTTGGACAGGGGGACGGTCCCTACGAGCAGTACTTC. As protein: CSVGGLESFGQGDGPYEQYF.

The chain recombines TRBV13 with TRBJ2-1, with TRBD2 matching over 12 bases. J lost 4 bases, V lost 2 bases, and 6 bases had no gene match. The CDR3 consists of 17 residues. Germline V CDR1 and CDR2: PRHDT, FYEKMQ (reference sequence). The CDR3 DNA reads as TGTGCCAGCAGCTTATTGGTTGGGACTAGCGGGTACAATGAGCAGTTCTTC. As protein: CASSLLVGTSGYNEQFF.

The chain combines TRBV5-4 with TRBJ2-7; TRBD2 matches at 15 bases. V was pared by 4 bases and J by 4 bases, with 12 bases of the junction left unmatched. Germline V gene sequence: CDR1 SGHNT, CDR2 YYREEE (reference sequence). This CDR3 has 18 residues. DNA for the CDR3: TGTGCCAGCAGCCTAGGGACTAGCGGGAGGAAGTTGGGGTACGAGCAGTACTTC. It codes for CASSLGTSGRKLGYEQYF.

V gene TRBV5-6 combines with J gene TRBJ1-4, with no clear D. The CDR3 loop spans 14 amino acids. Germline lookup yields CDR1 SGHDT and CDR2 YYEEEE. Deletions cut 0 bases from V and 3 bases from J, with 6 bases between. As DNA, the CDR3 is TGTGCCAGCAGCTTGGTGGGTCCTAATGAAAAACTGTTTTTT. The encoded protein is CASSLVGPNEKLFF.

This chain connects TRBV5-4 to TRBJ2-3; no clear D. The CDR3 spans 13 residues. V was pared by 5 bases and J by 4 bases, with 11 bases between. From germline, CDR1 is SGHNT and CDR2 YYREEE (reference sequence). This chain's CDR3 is CASSPRSSDTQYF. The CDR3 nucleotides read TGTGCCAGCAGTCCACGGAGCTCAGATACGCAGTATTTT.

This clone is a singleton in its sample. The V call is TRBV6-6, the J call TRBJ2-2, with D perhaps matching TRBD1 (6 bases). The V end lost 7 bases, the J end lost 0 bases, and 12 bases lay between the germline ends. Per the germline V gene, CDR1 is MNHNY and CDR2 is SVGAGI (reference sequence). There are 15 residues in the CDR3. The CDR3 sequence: CASTTGHSNTGELFF. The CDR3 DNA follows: TGTGCCAGCACTACGGGACATTCGAACACCGGGGAGCTGTTTTTT.